This entry lists 19 T cell receptor beta chains sequenced from one sample in a study of T cells after posttransplantation cyclophosphamide. The repertoire was sequenced with immunoSEQ multiplex PCR; TCRdb's copy has only in-frame clones and lacks some. This sample comprises tens of thousands of clones, none seen once only. The sequenced sample consisted of PBMCs. These TCRs come from a woman aged 25 to 39 in good health and a related stem cell transplant donor.

Ten or more counts support this clone. The chain has TRBV6-4 and TRBJ1-1; 8 nucleotides match TRBD1. V lost 7 bases and J lost 0; bases outside the gene matches: 4. The CDR3 contains 14 residues. Germline loops: CDR1 MRHNA, CDR2 SNTAGT. CDR3 coding DNA: TGTGCCAGCAAGCCAGGGGGCATGAACACTGAAGCTTTCTTT. Translated: CASKPGGMNTEAFF.

This clone was detected ten times or more. V is TRBV9 and J is TRBJ1-1, with 10 bases fitting TRBD1. Germline trimming cut 1 base from V and 8 bases from J; bases unmatched to any gene: 8. The germline V gene encodes CDR1 SGDLS and CDR2 YYNGEE. The CDR3 contains 15 residues. Written as DNA, the CDR3 is TGTGCCAGCAGCGTAACGACGACAGGGGGCGCGGAAGCTTTCTTT. Amino acid sequence: CASSVTTTGGAEAFF.

The chain joins TRBV4-2 to TRBJ2-4, with 7 bases lining up with TRBD2. CDR1 and CDR2 (germline): LGHNA, YNFKEQ. This CDR3 spans 21 amino acids. After removal of 0 bases from V and 0 bases from J, the junction contained 17 bases not matched to a gene. CDR3 nucleotide sequence: TGTGCCAGCAGCCAAGATCCCCTTTCCAGCGGGGCGGGAGTAGCCAAAAACATTCAGTACTTC. This encodes CASSQDPLSSGAGVAKNIQYF.

This clone occurred many times. The rearrangement uses TRBV19 and TRBJ2-1; a weak D match, TRBD1 (6 bases). Germline CDR1 reads LNHDA; CDR2 reads SQIVND (reference sequence). CDR3 length: 16 amino acids. Trimming removed 3 bases from V and 1 base from J, with 13 bases in between. This CDR3 reads CASSIRGRGSYNEQFF. Written as DNA, the CDR3 is TGTGCCAGTAGTATTAGGGGCAGGGGATCCTACAATGAGCAGTTCTTC.

This clone has only a few counts. J is TRBJ1-1 and V is TRBV15; 8 bases match TRBD1. V trimming: 0 bases; J trimming: 10 bases; junction bases outside the gene matches: 10. Germline CDR1 and CDR2: LNHNV and YYDKDF (reference sequence). This CDR3 is 15 amino acids long. CDR3 nucleotide sequence: TGTGCCACCAGCAGAGATTCAGGGACAGGTACGAGAGCTTTCTTT. This gives the protein CATSRDSGTGTRAFF.

This clone showed up many times. This rearrangement joins TRBV4-2 to TRBJ2-1; TRBD1 is a possible D gene (5 bases). Germline CDR1 is LGHNA and CDR2 is YNFKEQ. This CDR3 has 16 amino acids. V was shortened by 0 bases and J by 0 bases, with 9 bases between the two germline ends. As DNA, the CDR3 is TGTGCCAGCAGCCAAGATAGGCAGGGCTCCTACAATGAGCAGTTCTTC. It codes for CASSQDRQGSYNEQFF.

This chain links TRBV28 with TRBJ2-5, with D possibly matching TRBD1 (6 bases). Trimming left V 3 bases short and J 5 bases short, with 13 bases between. Germline CDR1 is MDHEN and CDR2 is SYDVKM. The CDR3 loop spans 14 amino acids. CDR3 sequence (DNA): TGTGCCAGCAGTTTGTCAGGGGAGTGGGAGACCCAGTACTTC. Translating it yields CASSLSGEWETQYF.

This chain links TRBV18 with TRBJ1-5; the D is unclear. This CDR3 has 14 residues. The germline CDR1 and CDR2 sequences are KGHSH and LQKENI. Trimming stripped 3 bases from V and 7 bases from J, with 13 bases between. CDR3 in amino acids: CASSPPRAKQPQHF. The CDR3 region has the DNA TGTGCCAGCTCACCGCCGAGGGCAAAACAGCCCCAGCATTTT. Full variable domain (rest looked up from reference TRBV18 and TRBJ1-5): NAGVMQNPRHLVRRRGQEARLRCSPMKGHSHVYWYRQLPEEGLKFMVYLQKENIIDESGMPKERFSAEFPKEGPSILRIQQVVRGDSAAYFCASSPPRAKQPQHFGDGTRLSIL.

This clone was recorded at least ten times. The chain employs TRBV4-1 and TRBJ1-1; D is undetermined. Germline loops: CDR1 MGHRA, CDR2 YSYEKL. The CDR3 contains 17 residues. Trimming removed 1 base at V and 3 bases at J, with 18 bases between. The CDR3 nucleotides are TGCGCCAGCAGCCAAGTCAATCTGGGCTTCGATCACACTGAAGCTTTCTTT. This codes for CASSQVNLGFDHTEAFF.

This clone was recorded at least ten times. This chain links TRBV19 with TRBJ1-2; 11 nucleotides line up with TRBD1. The J segment lost 2 bases and the V segment lost 9 bases, leaving 17 bases of the junction unmatched. Germline V gene data show CDR1 as LNHDA and CDR2 as SQIVND (reference sequence). This CDR3 has 18 amino acids. In DNA, the CDR3 is TGTGCCAGAAACCCTCCGGGGGGGGACAGGGGGGAGAACTATGGCTACACCTTC. It is translated as CARNPPGGDRGENYGYTF.

This clone was observed many times. This rearrangement joins TRBV10-3 to TRBJ1-1; TRBD1 aligns across 7 bases. V dropped 11 bases and J dropped 5; count of bases not matched to a gene: 8. The CDR3 runs to 12 residues. Germline loops: CDR1 ENHRY, CDR2 SYGVKD. In nucleotides, the CDR3 is TGTGCCGTCTCAACAGGGGAAACTGAAGCTTTCTTT. It specifies CAVSTGETEAFF.

The table lists this clone with many counts. The rearrangement uses TRBV29-1 and TRBJ1-4; 7 nucleotides match TRBD1. The CDR3 is made up of 14 amino acids. The germline V gene encodes CDR1 SQVTM and CDR2 ANQGSEA. With 7 bases clipped from V and 4 bases from J, the junction kept 9 bases outside the gene matches. This CDR3 reads CSASWDSYNEKLFF. CDR3 in DNA: TGCAGCGCAAGCTGGGACAGCTATAATGAAAAACTGTTTTTT.

This clone showed up many times. The chain couples TRBV6-2 or TRBV6-3 to TRBJ2-6, with D possibly TRBD2 on 6 matching bases. The V end was cut by 0 bases, the J end by 2 bases, with 14 bases between. This CDR3 has 18 residues. The germline gives CDR1 MNHEY, CDR2 SVGEGT. CDR3 nucleotides: TGTGCCAGCAGTTACTCTAGACGGGGCGGGGCTGGGGCCAACGTCCTGACTTTC. As protein: CASSYSRRGGAGANVLTF.

This clone was counted at least ten times. The chain carries TRBV10-3 and TRBJ2-7; D is unclear. V was shortened by 0 bases and J by 4 bases, with 22 bases between the two germline ends. The CDR3 consists of 18 residues. Germline V gene data show CDR1 as ENHRY and CDR2 as SYGVKD. CDR3 region: CAISESSSWQTYRYEQYF. The CDR3 DNA sequence: TGTGCCATCAGTGAGTCCAGTTCGTGGCAGACATACCGATACGAGCAGTACTTC.

This clone appeared many times. J is TRBJ1-2 and V is TRBV27, with 9 nucleotides matching TRBD1. CDR1 is MNHEY, CDR2 SMNVEV, per germline (reference sequence). CDR3 size: 14 residues. V shed 6 bases, J shed 7 bases, and the junction held 9 bases outside the gene matches. CDR3 region: CASSLGQGTGGYTF. CDR3 bases: TGTGCCAGCAGCCTTGGACAGGGGACCGGTGGCTACACCTTC.

This clone was observed many times. V and J are TRBV19 and TRBJ2-3; TRBD1 is a possible D gene (6 bases). Per germline, CDR1 LNHDA and CDR2 SQIVND (reference sequence). This CDR3 contains 14 residues. Trimming shortened V by 3 bases and J by 2 bases, and 9 bases separated the two germline ends. CDR3 nucleotides: TGTGCCAGTAGTATCTACAGGGACACAGATACGCAGTATTTT. This gives the protein CASSIYRDTDTQYF.

This clone was detected many times. V gene TRBV19 combines with J gene TRBJ1-2, with TRBD1 as a possible D gene (6 bases). The germline CDR1 and CDR2 sequences are LNHDA and SQIVND (reference sequence). This CDR3 contains 14 residues. The V end lost 7 bases, the J end lost 2 bases, and 14 bases lay between the germline ends. CDR3 protein: CASIDPGANYGYTF. CDR3 DNA sequence: TGTGCCAGTATCGACCCAGGGGCCAACTATGGCTACACCTTC.

This clone was counted many times. This sequence joins TRBV7-9 and TRBJ2-7, with TRBD1 matching over 7 bases. CDR1 and CDR2 (germline): SEHNR, FQNEAQ (reference sequence). This CDR3 region has 13 residues. The ends lost 5 bases at V and 3 bases at J; junction bases unmatched: 4. CDR3: CASSDRDSYEQYF. Written as DNA, the CDR3 is TGTGCCAGCAGCGACCGGGACAGCTACGAGCAGTACTTC.

Only a few counts were recorded for this clone. This chain connects TRBV5-1 to TRBJ2-3, with TRBD1 matching 10 bases. CDR3 size: 16 residues. Looked up from germline, CDR1 is SGHRS and CDR2 is YFSETQ. After removal of 3 bases from V and 6 bases from J, the junction contained 10 bases not matched to a gene. This chain's CDR3 is CASSSAGTGVSDTQYF. The CDR3 bases are TGCGCCAGCAGCTCGGCCGGGACAGGGGTTTCCGATACGCAGTATTTT.